Described below is a single T cell receptor (beta chain) sequence and its context. From germline, CDR1 is LNHDA and CDR2 SQIVND (reference sequence). The CDR3 consists of 20 residues. The junction had 13 bases not matched to a gene; V was cut back by 2 bases and J by 0 bases. The sample originates from a study of blood T cell repertoires in COVID-19. Study at large: Acute-phase and convalescent COVID-19 samples originated in the United States, Italy and Spain. T cells, B-cell-depleted T cells, or PBMCs provided the cDNA or gDNA that served as material.

As processed by the authors: Amplifying reference gene primers gave estimates of nucleated cell counts. The protocol was immunoSEQ multiplex PCR, while the TCRdb copy is restricted to in-frame clones and leaves out a portion. V, J and clone size are taken as reported in that table, and D and trimming were inferred from the DNA itself. Here the sample spans about 400,000 clones, more than 70% being singletons. Sequences were obtained from peripheral blood. The chain links TRBV19 to TRBJ1-6; the match to TRBD1 covers 7 bases. This TCR came from a man aged 40-50 years with acute or convalescent COVID-19. CDR3 DNA: TGTGCCAGTAGTATAACCGGATACAGGGGCGAGGACTCCTATAATTCACCCCTCCACTTT. Translation: CASSITGYRGEDSYNSPLHF.